Listed below are T cell receptor beta chains from one sample, sequenced in a study of cytomegalovirus exposure and HLA in healthy donors. Generated by immunoSEQ multiplex PCR, the TCRdb table keeps only in-frame clones and is missing some. The table lists about 160,000 clones, approximately 80% of them singletons. Sequencing input: PBMCs. These receptors all stem from a boy between 2 and 10 years old in good health and CMV-seronegative. The CDR3 runs from the conserved cysteine through the conserved F or W. A D gene is named only where the DNA matches it firmly. Size tells how often a clone was seen (once, few, many) or the class of an expanded clone, and some rows leave it out.

TRBD1	TRBV2	TRBJ1-2	13	once	TGTGCCACCATAATGACAGGGGTCGGTGGCTACACCTTC	CATIMTGVGGYTF
TRBD2	TRBV28	TRBJ2-3	20	NA	TGTGCCAGCAGTACCCTTTTTGATAGCGGGAGGGCTTTATCCACAGATACGCAGTATTTT	CASSTLFDSGRALSTDTQYF
NA	TRBV21-1	TRBJ2-7	12	NA	TGTGGGACTTTCCCAAAACCCTACGAGCAGTACTTC	CGTFPKPYEQYF
TRBD1	TRBV7-2	TRBJ1-3	16	NA	TGTGCCAGCAGTCAGACAGGGCGTCTCTCTGGAAACACCATATATTTT	CASSQTGRLSGNTIYF
TRBD1	TRBV6-1	TRBJ1-6	16	NA	TGTGCCAGCAGTGCTGGGCAGGGGGCCCGTAATTCACCCCTCCACTTT	CASSAGQGARNSPLHF
NA	TRBV6-1	TRBJ2-3	15	NA	TGTGCCAGCAGTGAAGGGGCCAGACGCACAGATACGCAGTATTTT	CASSEGARRTDTQYF
NA	TRBV7-9	TRBJ2-7	13	NA	TGTGCCAGCAGCTTTCCAGGTTCGTACGAGCAGTACTTC	CASSFPGSYEQYF
NA	TRBV5-1	TRBJ1-2	14	once	TGCGCCAGCAGCCCTGTTTTGGAGCGCTATGGCTACACCTTC	CASSPVLERYGYTF
NA	TRBV7-2	TRBJ2-7	15	NA	TGTGCCAGCAGCCCGAACAGGGCGCTGGCCTCCGAGCAGTACTTC	CASSPNRALASEQYF
NA	TRBV6-1	TRBJ1-3	14	NA	TGTGCCAGCAGTCCGGGACACCCTGGAAACACCATATATTTT	CASSPGHPGNTIYF
NA	TRBV5-6	TRBJ1-4	15	NA	TGTGCCAGCAGCTTGGGGGCGGAGGCGGAAGAAAAACTGTTTTTT	CASSLGAEAEEKLFF
NA	TRBV9	TRBJ2-5	15	NA	TGTGCCAGCAGCGTAGGATCGGGAAATCAAGAGACCCAGTACTTC	CASSVGSGNQETQYF
TRBD2	TRBV10-3	TRBJ2-5	13	NA	TGTGCCACCTACGGGGAGGGGCAAGAGACCCAGTACTTC	CATYGEGQETQYF
TRBD1	TRBV30	TRBJ1-4	15	NA	TGTGCCTGGAGTATACGACAGGGGGTTTTTGAAAAACTGTTTTTT	CAWSIRQGVFEKLFF
TRBD2	TRBV6-5	TRBJ2-7	14	NA	TGTGCCAGCAGTTTAGCGGGCCGAGGGTACGAGCAGTACTTC	CASSLAGRGYEQYF
NA	TRBV6-5	TRBJ1-1	15	NA	TGTGCCAGCAGTTACTCGGGCGTCATGAACACTGAAGCTTTCTTT	CASSYSGVMNTEAFF
NA	TRBV7-9	TRBJ1-2	14	NA	TGTGCCAGCAGCTTAGAGGGAGACACCCTAGGCTACACCTTC	CASSLEGDTLGYTF
NA	TRBV6-5	TRBJ1-2	13	NA	TGTGCCAGCAGTTACCCCGGGAGCTATGGCTACACCTTC	CASSYPGSYGYTF
NA	TRBV19	TRBJ2-2	14	NA	TGTGCCAGTAGTAGGGGACTCTGGGCCGGGGAGCTGTTTTTT	CASSRGLWAGELFF
TRBD1	TRBV5-1	TRBJ1-4	16	NA	TGCGCCAGCAGCCCGACAGGGGAAGCAACTAATGAAAAACTGTTTTTT	CASSPTGEATNEKLFF
NA	TRBV5-5	TRBJ1-2	15	NA	TGTGCCAGCAGCTTGGGACAGAGCAATAACTATGGCTACACCTTC	CASSLGQSNNYGYTF
TRBD2	TRBV12-5	TRBJ2-1	17	NA	TGTGCTAGTGGTTTGGTACGAGGACTAGCGGGGGGGAATGAGCAGTTCTTC	CASGLVRGLAGGNEQFF